This passage covers 2 T cell receptor beta chains from one sample sequenced in a study of blood T cell repertoires in COVID-19. This table comes from immunoSEQ multiplex PCR, and its TCRdb copy is limited to in-frame clones, with some not included. The table has some 150,000 clones, around 84% seen once; the top ten hold around 8.2%. The sample was peripheral blood. Receptors originate from a woman aged 55-75 years with acute or convalescent COVID-19.

The chain employs TRBV28 and TRBJ2-7, with 13 nucleotides matching TRBD2. Trimming removed 3 bases from V and 2 bases from J; junction bases left unmatched: 7. CDR1 is MDHEN, CDR2 SYDVKM, per germline. This CDR3 region has 17 residues. Here the CDR3 DNA reads TGTGCCAGCAGTTTCCTTATACTAGCGGGGGGGCCCTACGAGCAGTACTTC. It specifies CASSFLILAGGPYEQYF. Full variable domain (rest looked up from reference TRBV28 and TRBJ2-7): DVKVTQSSRYLVKRTGEKVFLECVQDMDHENMFWYRQDPGLGLRLIYFSYDVKMKEKGDIPEGYSVSREKKERFSLILESASTNQTSMYLCASSFLILAGGPYEQYFGPGTRLTVT.

The chain uses TRBV9 and TRBJ2-1; 9 positions agree with TRBD2. CDR1 is SGDLS and CDR2 is YYNGEE in the germline V gene. CDR3 length: 15 amino acids. V lost 0 bases to trimming and J lost 7 bases; unmatched junction nucleotides: 5. The CDR3 sequence is CASSVGGGAANEQFF. CDR3 DNA: TGTGCCAGCAGCGTAGGCGGGGGGGCCGCGAATGAGCAGTTCTTC.